These T cell receptor beta chains were read from a single sample in a study of blood T cell repertoires in COVID-19. This table comes from immunoSEQ multiplex PCR, and its TCRdb copy is limited to in-frame clones, with some not included. The repertoire holds roughly 120,000 clones, 85% seen once, with about a tenth in the top ten. Sequenced sample: peripheral blood. Source of these receptors: a man at least 80 years old with acute or convalescent COVID-19. The CDR3 runs from the conserved cysteine through the conserved F or W. D genes are given only for firm matches. Clone sizes are given selectively: once, few, many, or a class where the clone is expanded.

TRBJ1-3 . TRBV20-1 . TGCAGTGCCCCAATAGGGGACACCATATATTTT CSAPIGDTIYF
TRBJ2-1 TRBD2 TRBV15 once TGTGCCACCAGCAGAGGGACTAGCGGGAGGGCGCCAAATGAGCAGTTCTTC CATSRGTSGRAPNEQFF
TRBJ1-1 TRBD1 TRBV15 . TGTGCCACCAGCAGAGGACAGGGCCCCGCTTTCTTT CATSRGQGPAFF
TRBJ2-5 . TRBV15 . TGTGCCACCAGCAGAGATCGACAGGCGCAAGAGACCCAGTACTTC CATSRDRQAQETQYF
TRBJ1-2 . TRBV7-9 . TGTGCCAGCAGCTTTCCATCCGGGGTACCTTACACCTTC CASSFPSGVPYTF
TRBJ2-7 TRBD1 TRBV5-1 . TGCGCCAGCAGCTACACGGACAGGGCAAAGCACGAGCAGTACTTC CASSYTDRAKHEQYF
TRBJ1-6 TRBD1 TRBV9 . TGTGCCAGCAGCCCGCAGACAGGGATTTCCTATAATTCACCCCTCCACTTT CASSPQTGISYNSPLHF
TRBJ1-5 . TRBV4-3 . TGCGCCAGCAGCCAAGATCACGGGAGTAATCAGCCCCAGCATTTT CASSQDHGSNQPQHF
TRBJ1-6 . TRBV6-5 . TGTGCCAGCAGTATCAGGGGTACGGATTCACCCCTCCACTTT CASSIRGTDSPLHF
TRBJ2-3 . TRBV24-1 . TGTGCCACCAGTGATCCAGGATTAGGTACGCAGTATTTT CATSDPGLGTQYF
TRBJ1-6 TRBD1 TRBV28 . TGTGCCAGCCGTAAGATGGGACAGGGGAATTCACCCCTCCACTTT CASRKMGQGNSPLHF
TRBJ2-3 TRBD2 TRBV11-1 . TGTGCCAGCAGCTTTCAAGCGGGGGGCCTCACAGATACGCAGTATTTT CASSFQAGGLTDTQYF
TRBJ2-1 TRBD2 TRBV27 . TGTGCCAGCAGTGTTGCGGGGGGGCCACGAAATGAGCAGTTCTTC CASSVAGGPRNEQFF
TRBJ2-3 . TRBV24-1 . TGTGCCACCTCCTTAGGGGAGCGGGGCACAGATACGCAGTATTTT CATSLGERGTDTQYF
TRBJ2-3 . TRBV6-5 . TGTGCCAGCAGTTACGCGGACACGGCCATCACAGATACGCAGTATTTT CASSYADTAITDTQYF
TRBJ2-3 . TRBV5-4 . TGTGCCAGCAGCTCGGGACTTTCAAGTGCAGATACGCAGTATTTT CASSSGLSSADTQYF
TRBJ1-3 . TRBV11-2 . TGTGCCAGCAGCTTAACAGCCTACTCTGGAAACACCATATATTTT CASSLTAYSGNTIYF
TRBJ1-2 TRBD1 TRBV6-5 once TGTGCCAGCAGCCCGACAGGGGCTGGCTACACCTTC CASSPTGAGYTF
TRBJ2-7 . TRBV21-1 . TGTGCCAGTGCCGGGACTAACTCCTACGAGCAGTACTTC CASAGTNSYEQYF
TRBJ2-1 . TRBV9 . TGTGCCAGCAGCGTAGAGTCGGGTTTGCTCTCTGAGCAGTTCTTC CASSVESGLLSEQFF
TRBJ1-6 . TRBV29-1 . TGCAGCCAGGGTTCCTATAATTCACCCCTCCACTTT CSQGSYNSPLHF
TRBJ1-4 . TRBV19 . TGTGCCAGTTTGGCTGGGGGACATAATGAAAAACTGTTTTTT CASLAGGHNEKLFF
TRBJ2-1 . TRBV28 . TGTGCCAGCAGTTTAGCAGGGGCCAACAATGAGCAGTTCTTC CASSLAGANNEQFF
TRBJ1-4 . TRBV3-1/TRBV3-2 . TGTGCCAGCAGCCAAACCAAGGGGTGGGTCGAGGAAAAACTGTTTTTT CASSQTKGWVEEKLFF
TRBJ1-3 . TRBV7-2 . TGTGCCAGCGGCCAGGCTGGAAACACCATATATTTT CASGQAGNTIYF
TRBJ2-2 . TRBV9 . TGTGCCAGCAGCGTAAGGACAGAGAACACCGGGGAGCTGTTTTTT CASSVRTENTGELFF
TRBJ2-3 . TRBV19 . TGTGCCAGTAGTTCTCTGTGGCACACAGATACGCAGTATTTT CASSSLWHTDTQYF
TRBJ2-2 TRBD2 TRBV2 . TGTGCCAGCAGAACTAGCGGAGGGAACACCGGGGAGCTGTTTTTT CASRTSGGNTGELFF
TRBJ1-4 . TRBV6-5 . TGTGCCAGCAGTCGAGCGGAATCGGAACTGTTTTTT CASSRAESELFF
TRBJ1-6 . TRBV5-1 . TGCGCCAGCAGGTTTGCAGGGAAGGATAATTCACCCCTCCACTTT CASRFAGKDNSPLHF
TRBJ1-5 . TRBV6-6 . TGTGCCAGCGGAGGGAATAGCAATCAGCCCCAGCATTTT CASGGNSNQPQHF
TRBJ1-3 TRBD1 TRBV14 few TGTGCCAGCAGCCCCGGGACAGGGCTAAACACCATATATTTT CASSPGTGLNTIYF
TRBJ2-1 . TRBV28 once TGTGCCAGTTCAGAAGTCCAGGGAATGGACAATGAGCAGTTCTTC CASSEVQGMDNEQFF
TRBJ2-1 . TRBV6-2/TRBV6-3 . TGTGCCAGCAGTTACGAACGCGGGCAGTTCTTC CASSYERGQFF
TRBJ1-1 . TRBV6-1 . TGTGCCAGCAGTGAACTTAACAAGAAAGCTTTCTTT CASSELNKKAFF
TRBJ1-1 . TRBV28 few TGTGCCAGCAGTTTATCCGGGAACACTGAAGCTTTCTTT CASSLSGNTEAFF
TRBJ1-5 . TRBV10-3 . TGTGCCATCAGTGAGAACAGGGATAGCAATCAGCCCCAGCATTTT CAISENRDSNQPQHF
TRBJ2-1 . TRBV5-6 . TGTGCCAGCAGCGTACTGGGGAGAGTCAATGAGCAGTTCTTC CASSVLGRVNEQFF
TRBJ1-3 TRBD1 TRBV5-6 once TGTGCCAGCAGCACAACCCCAGGGGGGCCTGGAAACACCATATATTTT CASSTTPGGPGNTIYF
TRBJ2-3 TRBD2 TRBV24-1 . TGTGCCACTTCTCAGGGAGGACTAGCTACAGATACGCAGTATTTT CATSQGGLATDTQYF